This TCR beta chain was captured by sequencing in a study of control samples from healthy donors and cancer patients. Here immunoSEQ multiplex PCR was the method, and the copy in TCRdb shows in-frame clones only, minus some. The data contain approximately 41,000 clones, about 95% of them singletons. The source of this sequence is a man between 60 and 75 years old in good health. What was sequenced was blood.

The CDR3 DNA reads as TGTGCCAGCATCCCCGGACTAGCGGACTCCTACGAGCAGTACTTC. Protein: CASIPGLADSYEQYF. The chain has TRBV27 and TRBJ2-7; 10 bases are shared with TRBD2. Germline values: CDR1 MNHEY, CDR2 SMNVEV (reference sequence). The CDR3 totals 15 residues. V lost 7 bases, J lost 0 bases, and 6 bases stayed unmatched.